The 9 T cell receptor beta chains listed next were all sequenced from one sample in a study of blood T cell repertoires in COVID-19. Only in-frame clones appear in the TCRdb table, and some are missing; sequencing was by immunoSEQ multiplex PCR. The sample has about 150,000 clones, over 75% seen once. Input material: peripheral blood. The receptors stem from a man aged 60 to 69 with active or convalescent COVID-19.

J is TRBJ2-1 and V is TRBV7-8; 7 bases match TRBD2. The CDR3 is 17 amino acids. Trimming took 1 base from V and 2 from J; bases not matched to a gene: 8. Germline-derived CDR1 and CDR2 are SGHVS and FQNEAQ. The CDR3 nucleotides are TGTGCCAGCAGCTTAGGGGTTTCTGGACTAGCCTACAATGAGCAGTTCTTC. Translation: CASSLGVSGLAYNEQFF. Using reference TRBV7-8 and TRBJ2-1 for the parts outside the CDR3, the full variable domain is GAGVSQSPRYKVAKRGQDVALRCDPISGHVSLFWYQQALGQGPEFLTYFQNEAQLDKSGLPSDRFFAERPEGSVSTLKIQRTQQEDSAVYLCASSLGVSGLAYNEQFFGPGTRLTVL.

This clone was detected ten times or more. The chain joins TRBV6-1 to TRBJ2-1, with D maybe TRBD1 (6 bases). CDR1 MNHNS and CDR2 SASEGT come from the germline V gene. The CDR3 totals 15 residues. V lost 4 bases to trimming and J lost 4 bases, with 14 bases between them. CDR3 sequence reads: CASSVASGTYNEQFF. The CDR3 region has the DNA TGTGCCAGCAGTGTAGCATCCGGGACATACAATGAGCAGTTCTTC.

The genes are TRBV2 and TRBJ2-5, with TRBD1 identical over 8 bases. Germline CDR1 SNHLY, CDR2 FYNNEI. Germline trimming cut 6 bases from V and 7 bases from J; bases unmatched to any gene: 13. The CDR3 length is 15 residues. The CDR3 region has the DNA TGTGCCAGCAGCCGACTGGCCGGGACAGGAGGGACCCAGTACTTC. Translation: CASSRLAGTGGTQYF.

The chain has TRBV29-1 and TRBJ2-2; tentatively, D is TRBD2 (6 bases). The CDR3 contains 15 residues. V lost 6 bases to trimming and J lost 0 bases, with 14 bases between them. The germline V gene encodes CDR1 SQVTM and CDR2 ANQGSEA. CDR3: CSVSSGLPNTGELFF. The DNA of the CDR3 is TGCAGCGTGTCAAGCGGGTTACCGAACACCGGGGAGCTGTTTTTT.

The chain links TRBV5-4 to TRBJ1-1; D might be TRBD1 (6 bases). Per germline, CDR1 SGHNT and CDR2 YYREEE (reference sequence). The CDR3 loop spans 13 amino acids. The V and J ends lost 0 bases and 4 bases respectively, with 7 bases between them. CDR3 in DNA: TGTGCCAGCAGCTTGGGAGGGGGCACTGAAGCTTTCTTT. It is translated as CASSLGGGTEAFF.

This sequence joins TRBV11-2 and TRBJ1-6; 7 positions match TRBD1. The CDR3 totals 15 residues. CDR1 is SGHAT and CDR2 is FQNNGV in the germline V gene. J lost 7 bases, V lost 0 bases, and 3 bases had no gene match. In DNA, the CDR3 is TGTGCCAGCAGCTTAGAGGGACAGCAAAATTCACCCCTCCACTTT. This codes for CASSLEGQQNSPLHF.

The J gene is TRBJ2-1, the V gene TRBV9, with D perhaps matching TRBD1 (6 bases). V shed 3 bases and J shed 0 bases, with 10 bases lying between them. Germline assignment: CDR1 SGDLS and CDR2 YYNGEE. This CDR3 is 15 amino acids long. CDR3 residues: CASSAQGNSYNEQFF. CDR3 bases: TGTGCCAGCAGCGCACAGGGAAACTCCTACAATGAGCAGTTCTTC. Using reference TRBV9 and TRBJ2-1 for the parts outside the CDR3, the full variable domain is DSGVTQTPKHLITATGQRVTLRCSPRSGDLSVYWYQQSLDQGLQFLIQYYNGEERAKGNILERFSAQQFPDLHSELNLSSLELGDSALYFCASSAQGNSYNEQFFGPGTRLTVL.

CDR3 nucleotide sequence: TGCGCCAGCAGCATGGGACAGGGGGGGAATCAGCCCCAGCATTTT. This encodes CASSMGQGGNQPQHF. This chain connects TRBV5-1 to TRBJ1-5, with TRBD1 matching over 11 bases. V shed 4 bases, J shed 4 bases, and the junction held 4 bases outside the gene matches. The CDR3 loop spans 15 amino acids. Germline V CDR1 and CDR2: SGHRS, YFSETQ.

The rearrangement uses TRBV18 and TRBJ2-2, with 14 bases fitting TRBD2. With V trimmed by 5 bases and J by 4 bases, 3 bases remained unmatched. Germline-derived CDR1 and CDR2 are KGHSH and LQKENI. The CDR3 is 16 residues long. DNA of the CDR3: TGTGCCAGCTCAGCCGGACTAGCGGGAGGCACCGGGGAGCTGTTTTTT. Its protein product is CASSAGLAGGTGELFF.